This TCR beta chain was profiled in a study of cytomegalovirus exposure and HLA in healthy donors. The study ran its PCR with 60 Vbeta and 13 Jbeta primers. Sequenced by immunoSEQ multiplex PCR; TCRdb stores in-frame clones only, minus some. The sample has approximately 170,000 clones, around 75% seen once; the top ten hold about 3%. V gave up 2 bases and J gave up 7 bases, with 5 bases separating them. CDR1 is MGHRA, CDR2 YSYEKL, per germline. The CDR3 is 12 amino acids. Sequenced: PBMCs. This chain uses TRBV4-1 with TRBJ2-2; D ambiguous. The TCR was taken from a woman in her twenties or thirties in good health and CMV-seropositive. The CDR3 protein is CASSQHNGELFF. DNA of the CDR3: TGCGCCAGCAGCCAACACAACGGGGAGCTGTTTTTT.